These T cell receptor beta chains were read from a single sample in a study of OX40 agonist ivuxolimab in advanced cancers. The repertoire was sequenced with immunoSEQ multiplex PCR; TCRdb's copy has only in-frame clones and lacks some. This repertoire shows under 85,000 clones, approximately 91% found once; its top ten account for approximately 0.7%. Sequenced here: CD4+ or CD8+ T cells sorted from blood, sampled in a trial of the OX40 agonist ivuxolimab. The receptors derive from an adult with an advanced solid tumor such as melanoma, head and neck, liver or kidney cancer. CDR3s leave out the opening cysteine and the closing phenylalanine or tryptophan. Fields, in order: V gene, clone size, J gene, CDR3 protein. The size entry is marked missing in some rows and otherwise reads once, few, many or a size class.

TRBV6-5	NA	TRBJ2-2	ASQTGFTGELF
TRBV11-3	NA	TRBJ1-3	ASSPFSASGNTIY
TRBV6-1	once	TRBJ2-6	ASSVASGANVLT
TRBV28	NA	TRBJ2-5	ASRRRGGETQY
TRBV30	NA	TRBJ2-5	AWSRQEKGPEAQY
TRBV10-2	NA	TRBJ1-2	ASSESEEPHYGYT
TRBV2	NA	TRBJ2-7	ASKKEREGPYEQY
TRBV5-5	NA	TRBJ2-1	ASSSLIAGARREQF
TRBV7-6	NA	TRBJ2-1	ASSLAAGGSSEQF
TRBV25-1	few	TRBJ2-7	ASSRAGGEQY
TRBV6-6	once	TRBJ1-1	ASTSRGSGGTEAF
TRBV5-6	NA	TRBJ1-2	ASSGGTGVYGYT
TRBV29-1	NA	TRBJ1-2	SVGTGVDYGYT
TRBV18	NA	TRBJ2-7	ASSLTDDSFEQY
TRBV28	NA	TRBJ2-5	ASRDTGTETQY
TRBV28	NA	TRBJ2-2	ASQNLDTGELF
TRBV6-6	NA	TRBJ1-1	ASGPGGNTEAF
TRBV19	NA	TRBJ1-2	ASSIPRGPHGYT
TRBV5-1	NA	TRBJ2-7	ASSPEGHRGKYEQY
TRBV19	NA	TRBJ1-5	ASSTGQGRGGNQPQH
TRBV4-1	NA	TRBJ2-5	ASSPQGRETQY
TRBV7-2	NA	TRBJ1-5	ASSPRTGSNQPQH
TRBV5-1	NA	TRBJ2-5	ASSPDPQETQY
TRBV5-1	NA	TRBJ1-1	ASSPRAGQSASEAF
TRBV5-1	NA	TRBJ2-3	ASSLVPGATDTQY
TRBV7-2	NA	TRBJ1-1	ASSLPLRANTEAF
TRBV25-1	NA	TRBJ2-2	ASSLTGYTGELF
TRBV5-1	NA	TRBJ1-4	ASSLLGAGPNEKLF
TRBV19	NA	TRBJ2-6	ASSKIQRSSGANVLT
TRBV5-6	NA	TRBJ2-7	ASSLPGQGYEQY
TRBV29-1	NA	TRBJ1-4	SVAQGSEKLF
TRBV11-3	NA	TRBJ2-3	ASSLDVRTGTDTQY
TRBV6-6	NA	TRBJ2-1	ASSPYNEQF
TRBV7-2	NA	TRBJ1-1	ASSLSPGNTEAF
TRBV6-6	NA	TRBJ2-1	ASSFGTSGQF
TRBV28	NA	TRBJ1-1	ASSFMNTEAF
TRBV29-1	NA	TRBJ2-2	SAGDRDTGELF
TRBV9	NA	TRBJ2-1	ASSVGGPLYTLDEQF
TRBV7-2	NA	TRBJ2-5	ASSLVGTQETQY
TRBV18	NA	TRBJ2-5	ASSQMTSGQETQY